This T cell receptor beta chain is from a study of OX40 agonist ivuxolimab in advanced cancers. Study results and limitations: The mean number of expanded clones was higher in CD8+ T cells than in CD4+.

Germline CDR1 MNHEY, CDR2 SVGAGI. The CDR3 spans 13 residues. V gave up 5 bases and J gave up 7 bases, with 14 bases separating them. Assay used: immunoSEQ multiplex PCR; TCRdb lists only in-frame clones, some missing. The repertoire includes about 64,000 clones, around 84% of them detected once, and approximately 5.2% sits in the top ten. To note about this clone: What it recognizes is unknown.

The sample was CD4+ or CD8+ T cells sorted from blood, taken in a trial of the OX40 agonist ivuxolimab. This sequence was found in an adult with an advanced solid tumor such as melanoma, head and neck, liver or kidney cancer. The gene calls are TRBV6-5 and TRBJ1-2; the D is unclear. CDR3 sequence: CASSKTAGSGYTF. In DNA form, the CDR3 reads TGTGCCAGCAGTAAAACGGCGGGCTCTGGCTACACCTTC.